This TCR beta chain was found in a study of T-cell memory formation after mild COVID-19. Regarding the study as a whole: CD4/CD8 balance held among clones contracting day 15 to 85, and later expanders leaned CD4+. Nothing confirmed that second-wave clones peaking on day 37 were specific for SARS-CoV-2.

TCRdb itself ran the 5' RACE reads through MiXCR, one entry per CDR3 protein. In the table there are approximately 250,000 distinct CDR3 sequences, around 16% of which are singletons. In this sample, this clonotype turned up a few times. Its target is unknown. This CDR3 spans 14 amino acids. CDR1 is MNHEY and CDR2 is SVGAGI in the germline V gene. Trimming at V came to 6 bases and at J to 8 bases, leaving 6 bases not matched to a gene. The clonotype comes from a man between 18 and 29 years old who had mild COVID-19 (a few samples of this study predate the infection). Cell type and time point are not known. The chain uses TRBV6-5 and TRBJ2-1; 11 bases align to TRBD1. Sequencing used PBMCs or a T cell subset sorted from them (not recorded which). CDR3 region: CASRGTGGLDEQFF. The CDR3 DNA sequence: TGTGCCAGCAGAGGGACAGGGGGTTTGGATGAGCAGTTCTTC.